This T cell receptor (beta chain) was captured by sequencing in a study of T cells in Graves' hyperthyroidism and ophthalmopathy. Whole-study findings and limits: Ophthalmopathy was separated from stable hyperthyroidism by a 13 V-J model. Ophthalmopathy, which appeared later, was predicted by the model a median around 6.9 months before onset.

Comments on this clonotype: The antigen is undetermined.

RNA transcripts provided the source from which TCR beta CDR3 regions were amplified. First-round RT-PCR of the TCR CDR3 relied on the HTBI primer set. Each CDR3 protein gets one entry after TCRdb re-called the multiplex PCR reads with MiXCR. The sample comprises over 450,000 distinct CDR3 sequences, about 15% of which are singletons, and around a sixth rests with the top ten. Source material: blood. This sequence was found in a woman aged 18-29 years with Graves' hyperthyroidism.

The CDR3 loop is CASGMGYEQYV. As DNA, the CDR3 is TGTGCCAGCGGGATGGGATACGAGCAGTACGTC. The chain links TRBV6-2 or TRBV6-3 to TRBJ2-7; D not certain. Germline-derived CDR1 and CDR2 are MNHEY and SVGEGT. V gave up 8 bases and J gave up 4 bases, with 9 bases separating them. This CDR3 spans 11 amino acids.